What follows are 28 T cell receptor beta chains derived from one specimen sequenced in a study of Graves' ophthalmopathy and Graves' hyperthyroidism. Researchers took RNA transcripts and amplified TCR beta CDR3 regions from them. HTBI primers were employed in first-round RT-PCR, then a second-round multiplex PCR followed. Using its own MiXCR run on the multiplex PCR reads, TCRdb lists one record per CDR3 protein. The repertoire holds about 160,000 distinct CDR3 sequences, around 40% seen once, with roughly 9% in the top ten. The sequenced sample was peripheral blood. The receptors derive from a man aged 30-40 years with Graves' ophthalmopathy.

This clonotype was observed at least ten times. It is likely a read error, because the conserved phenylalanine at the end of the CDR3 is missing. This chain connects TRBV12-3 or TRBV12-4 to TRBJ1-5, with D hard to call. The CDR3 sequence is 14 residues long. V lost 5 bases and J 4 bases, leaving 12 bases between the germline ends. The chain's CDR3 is CASSGEGGNQPQHS. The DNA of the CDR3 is TGTGCCAGCAGTGGGGAGGGAGGTAATCAGCCCCAGCATTCT.

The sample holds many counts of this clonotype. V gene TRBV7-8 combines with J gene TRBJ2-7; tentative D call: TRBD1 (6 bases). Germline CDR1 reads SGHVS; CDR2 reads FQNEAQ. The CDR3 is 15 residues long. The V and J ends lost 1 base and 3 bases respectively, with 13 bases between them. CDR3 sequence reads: CASSLEGDTSYEQYF. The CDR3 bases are TGTGCCAGCAGCTTAGAGGGGGACACGAGCTACGAGCAGTACTTC. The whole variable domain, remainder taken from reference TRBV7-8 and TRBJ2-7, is GAGVSQSPRYKVAKRGQDVALRCDPISGHVSLFWYQQALGQGPEFLTYFQNEAQLDKSGLPSDRFFAERPEGSVSTLKIQRTQQEDSAVYLCASSLEGDTSYEQYFGPGTRLTVT.

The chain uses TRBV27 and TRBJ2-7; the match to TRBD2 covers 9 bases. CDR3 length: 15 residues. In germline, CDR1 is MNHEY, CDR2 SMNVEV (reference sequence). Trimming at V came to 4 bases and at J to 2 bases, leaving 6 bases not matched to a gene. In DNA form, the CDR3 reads TGTGCCAGCAGTTCGGGACTAGCTCAAACCTACGAGCAGTACTTC. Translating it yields CASSSGLAQTYEQYF.

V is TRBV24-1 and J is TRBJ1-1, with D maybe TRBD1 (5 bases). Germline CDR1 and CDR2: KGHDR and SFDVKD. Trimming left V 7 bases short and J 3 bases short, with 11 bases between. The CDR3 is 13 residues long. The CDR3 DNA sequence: TGTGCCACCAGAGGGTGGGGGGACACTGAAGCTTTCTTT. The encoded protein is CATRGWGDTEAFF.

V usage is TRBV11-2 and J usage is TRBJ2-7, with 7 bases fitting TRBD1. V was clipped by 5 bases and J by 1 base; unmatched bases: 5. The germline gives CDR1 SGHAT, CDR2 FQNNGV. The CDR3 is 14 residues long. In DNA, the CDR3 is TGTGCCAGCAGCGCACCGGGACAGTCCTACGAGCAGTACTTC. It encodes CASSAPGQSYEQYF.

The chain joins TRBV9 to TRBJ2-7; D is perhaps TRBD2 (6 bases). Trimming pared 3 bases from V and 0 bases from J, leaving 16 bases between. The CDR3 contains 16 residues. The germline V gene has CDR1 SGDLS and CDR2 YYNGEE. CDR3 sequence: CASSASRDFPSYEQYF. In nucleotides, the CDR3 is TGTGCCAGCAGCGCCTCCCGGGACTTCCCCTCCTACGAGCAGTACTTC.

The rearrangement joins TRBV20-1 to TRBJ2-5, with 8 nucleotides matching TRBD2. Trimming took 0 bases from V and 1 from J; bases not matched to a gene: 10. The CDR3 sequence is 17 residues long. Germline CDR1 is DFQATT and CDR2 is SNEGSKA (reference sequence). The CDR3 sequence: CSARDNRAGESQETQYF. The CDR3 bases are TGCAGTGCTAGAGATAACCGAGCGGGAGAGTCCCAAGAGACCCAGTACTTC.

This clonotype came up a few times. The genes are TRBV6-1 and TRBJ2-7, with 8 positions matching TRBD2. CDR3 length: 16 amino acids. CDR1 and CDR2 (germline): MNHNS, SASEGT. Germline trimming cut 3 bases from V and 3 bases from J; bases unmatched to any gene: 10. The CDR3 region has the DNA TGTGCCAGCAGTGACCTGGGGGCGGGAGGCGACTACGAGCAGTACTTC. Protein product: CASSDLGAGGDYEQYF.

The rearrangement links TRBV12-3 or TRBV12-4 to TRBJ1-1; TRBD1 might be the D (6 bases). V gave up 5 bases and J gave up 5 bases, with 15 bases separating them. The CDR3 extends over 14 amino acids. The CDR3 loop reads CASSLTGFRTEAFF. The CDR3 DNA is TGTGCCAGCAGTCTTACAGGGTTTAGGACTGAAGCTTTCTTT.

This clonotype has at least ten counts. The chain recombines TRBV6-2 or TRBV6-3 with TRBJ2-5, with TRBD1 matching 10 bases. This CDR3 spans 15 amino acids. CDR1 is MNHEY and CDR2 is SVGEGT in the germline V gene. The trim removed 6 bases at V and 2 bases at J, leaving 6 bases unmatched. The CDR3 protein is CASRFGQGVQETQYF. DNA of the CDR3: TGTGCCAGCAGATTCGGACAGGGGGTTCAAGAGACCCAGTACTTC.

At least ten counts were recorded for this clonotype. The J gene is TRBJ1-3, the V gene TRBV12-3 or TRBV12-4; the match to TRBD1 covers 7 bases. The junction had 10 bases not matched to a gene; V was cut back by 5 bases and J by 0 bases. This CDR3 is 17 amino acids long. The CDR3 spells CASSLRDSLFSGNTIYF. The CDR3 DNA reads TGTGCCAGCAGTCTCCGGGACAGTCTTTTCTCTGGAAACACCATATATTTT.

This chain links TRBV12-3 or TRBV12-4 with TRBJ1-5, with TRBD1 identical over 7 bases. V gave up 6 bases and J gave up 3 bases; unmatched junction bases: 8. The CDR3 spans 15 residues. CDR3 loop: CASSPTGVINQPQHF. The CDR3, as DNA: TGTGCCAGCAGCCCCACAGGGGTAATCAATCAGCCCCAGCATTTT.

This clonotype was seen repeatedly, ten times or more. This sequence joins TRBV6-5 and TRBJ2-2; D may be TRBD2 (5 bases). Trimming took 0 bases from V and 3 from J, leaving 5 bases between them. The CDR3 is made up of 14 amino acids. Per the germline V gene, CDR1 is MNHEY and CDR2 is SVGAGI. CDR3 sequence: CASSYSGDTGELFF. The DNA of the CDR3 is TGTGCCAGCAGTTACTCGGGAGACACCGGGGAGCTGTTTTTT.

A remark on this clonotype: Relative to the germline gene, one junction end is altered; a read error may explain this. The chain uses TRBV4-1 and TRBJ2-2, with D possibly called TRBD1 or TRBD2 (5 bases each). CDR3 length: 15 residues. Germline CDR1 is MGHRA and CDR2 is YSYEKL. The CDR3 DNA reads TGCGCCAGCAGGCAAGGCCCAGGGAGAACCGGGGAGCTGTTTTTT. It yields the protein CASRQGPGRTGELFF.

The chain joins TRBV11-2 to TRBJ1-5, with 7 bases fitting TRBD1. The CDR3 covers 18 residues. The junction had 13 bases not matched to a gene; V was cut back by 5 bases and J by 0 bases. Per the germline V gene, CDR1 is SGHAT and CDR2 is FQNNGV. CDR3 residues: CASSTPTGTEYSNQPQHF. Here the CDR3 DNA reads TGTGCCAGCAGCACCCCTACGGGGACAGAGTATAGCAATCAGCCCCAGCATTTT. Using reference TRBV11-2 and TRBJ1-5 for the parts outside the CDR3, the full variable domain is EAGVAQSPRYKIIEKRQSVAFWCNPISGHATLYWYQQILGQGPKLLIQFQNNGVVDDSQLPKDRFSAERLKGVDSTLKIQPAKLEDSAVYLCASSTPTGTEYSNQPQHFGDGTRLSIL.

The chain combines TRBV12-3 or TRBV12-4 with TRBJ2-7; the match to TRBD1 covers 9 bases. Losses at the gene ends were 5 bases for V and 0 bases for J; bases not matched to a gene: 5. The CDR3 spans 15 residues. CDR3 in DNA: TGTGCCAGCAGTCCCCTGACAGGGGGCTCCTACGAGCAGTACTTC. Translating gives CASSPLTGGSYEQYF.

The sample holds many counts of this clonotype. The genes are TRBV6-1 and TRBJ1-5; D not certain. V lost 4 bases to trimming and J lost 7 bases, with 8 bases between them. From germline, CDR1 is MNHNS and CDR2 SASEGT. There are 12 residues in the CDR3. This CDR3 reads CASSVSGQPQHF. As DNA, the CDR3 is TGTGCCAGCAGTGTATCCGGGCAGCCCCAGCATTTT.

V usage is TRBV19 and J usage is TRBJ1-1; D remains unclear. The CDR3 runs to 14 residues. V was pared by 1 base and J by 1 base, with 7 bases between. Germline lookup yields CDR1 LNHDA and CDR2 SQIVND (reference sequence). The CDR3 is CASSIVYSNTEAFF. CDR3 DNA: TGTGCCAGTAGTATAGTATACTCGAACACTGAAGCTTTCTTT.

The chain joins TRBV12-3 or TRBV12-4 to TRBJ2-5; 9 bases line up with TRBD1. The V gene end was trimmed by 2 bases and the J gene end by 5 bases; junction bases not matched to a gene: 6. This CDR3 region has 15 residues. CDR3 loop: CASSLRGTGHETQYF. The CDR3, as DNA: TGTGCCAGCAGTTTAAGGGGGACAGGGCATGAGACCCAGTACTTC.

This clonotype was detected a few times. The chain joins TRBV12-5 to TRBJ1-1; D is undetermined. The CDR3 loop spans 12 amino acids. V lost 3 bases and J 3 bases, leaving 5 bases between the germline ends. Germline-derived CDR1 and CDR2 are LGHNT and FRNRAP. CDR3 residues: CASGFGYTEAFF. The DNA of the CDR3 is TGTGCTAGTGGTTTCGGCTACACTGAAGCTTTCTTT.

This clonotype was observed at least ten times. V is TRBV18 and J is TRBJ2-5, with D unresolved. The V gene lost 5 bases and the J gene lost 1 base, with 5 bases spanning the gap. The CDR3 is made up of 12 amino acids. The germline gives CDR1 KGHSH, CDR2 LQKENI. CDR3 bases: TGTGCCAGCTCAGGGTCCCAAGAGACCCAGTACTTC. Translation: CASSGSQETQYF. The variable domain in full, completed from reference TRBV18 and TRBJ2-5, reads NAGVMQNPRHLVRRRGQEARLRCSPMKGHSHVYWYRQLPEEGLKFMVYLQKENIIDESGMPKERFSAEFPKEGPSILRIQQVVRGDSAAYFCASSGSQETQYFGPGTRLLVL.

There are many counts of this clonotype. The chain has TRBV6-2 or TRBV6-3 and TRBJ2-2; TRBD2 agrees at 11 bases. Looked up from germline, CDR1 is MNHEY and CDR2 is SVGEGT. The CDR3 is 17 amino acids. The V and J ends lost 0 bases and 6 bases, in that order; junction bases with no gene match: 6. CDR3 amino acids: CASSYSVAGGPPGELFF. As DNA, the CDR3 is TGTGCCAGCAGTTACTCTGTAGCGGGAGGGCCACCCGGGGAGCTGTTTTTT.

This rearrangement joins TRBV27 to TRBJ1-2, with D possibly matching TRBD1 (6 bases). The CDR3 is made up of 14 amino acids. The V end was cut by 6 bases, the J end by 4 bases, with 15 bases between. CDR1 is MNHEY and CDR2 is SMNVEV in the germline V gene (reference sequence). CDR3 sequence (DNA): TGTGCCAGCAGCCAAGAACACAGGGTCTATGGCTACACCTTC. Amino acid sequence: CASSQEHRVYGYTF.

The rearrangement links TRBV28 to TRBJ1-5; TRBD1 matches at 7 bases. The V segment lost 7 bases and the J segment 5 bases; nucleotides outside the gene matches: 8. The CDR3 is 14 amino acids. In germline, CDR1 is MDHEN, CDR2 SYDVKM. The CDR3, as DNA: TGTGCCAGCACCGACAGGGTGGTCGATCAGCCCCAGCATTTT. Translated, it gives CASTDRVVDQPQHF. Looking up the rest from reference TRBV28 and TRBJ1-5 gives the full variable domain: DVKVTQSSRYLVKRTGEKVFLECVQDMDHENMFWYRQDPGLGLRLIYFSYDVKMKEKGDIPEGYSVSREKKERFSLILESASTNQTSMYLCASTDRVVDQPQHFGDGTRLSIL.

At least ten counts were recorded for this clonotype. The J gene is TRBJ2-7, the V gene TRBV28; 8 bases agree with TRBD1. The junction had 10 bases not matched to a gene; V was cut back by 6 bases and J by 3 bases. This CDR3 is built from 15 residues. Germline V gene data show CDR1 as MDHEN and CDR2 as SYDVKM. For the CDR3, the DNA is TGTGCCAGCAGCTTCCAAGGGACAGGCCTCTACGAGCAGTACTTC. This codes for CASSFQGTGLYEQYF. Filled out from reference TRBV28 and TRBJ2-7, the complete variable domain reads DVKVTQSSRYLVKRTGEKVFLECVQDMDHENMFWYRQDPGLGLRLIYFSYDVKMKEKGDIPEGYSVSREKKERFSLILESASTNQTSMYLCASSFQGTGLYEQYFGPGTRLTVT.

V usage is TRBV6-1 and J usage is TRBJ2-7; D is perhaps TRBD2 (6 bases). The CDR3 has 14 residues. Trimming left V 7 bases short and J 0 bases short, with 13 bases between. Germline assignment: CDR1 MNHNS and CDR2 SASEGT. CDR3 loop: CASKISGSSYEQYF. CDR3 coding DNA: TGTGCCAGCAAGATTAGCGGTTCCTCCTACGAGCAGTACTTC.

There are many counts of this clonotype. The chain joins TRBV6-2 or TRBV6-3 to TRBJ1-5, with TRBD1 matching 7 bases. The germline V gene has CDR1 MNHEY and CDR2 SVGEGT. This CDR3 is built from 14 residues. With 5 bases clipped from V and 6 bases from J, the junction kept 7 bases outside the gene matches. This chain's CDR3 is CASSPTGEPQPQHF. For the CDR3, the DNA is TGTGCCAGCAGTCCTACAGGGGAACCTCAGCCCCAGCATTTT.

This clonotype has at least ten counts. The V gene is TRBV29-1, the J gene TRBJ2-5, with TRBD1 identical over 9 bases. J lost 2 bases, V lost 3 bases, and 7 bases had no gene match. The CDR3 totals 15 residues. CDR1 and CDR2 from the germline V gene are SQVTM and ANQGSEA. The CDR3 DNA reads TGCAGCGTTGACCCGACAGGGGGAAGTCAAGAGACCCAGTACTTC. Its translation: CSVDPTGGSQETQYF. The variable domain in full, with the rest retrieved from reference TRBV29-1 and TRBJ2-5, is SAVISQKPSRDICQRGTSLTIQCQVDSQVTMMFWYRQQPGQSLTLIATANQGSEATYESGFVIDKFPISRPNLTFSTLTVSNMSPEDSSIYLCSVDPTGGSQETQYFGPGTRLLVL.